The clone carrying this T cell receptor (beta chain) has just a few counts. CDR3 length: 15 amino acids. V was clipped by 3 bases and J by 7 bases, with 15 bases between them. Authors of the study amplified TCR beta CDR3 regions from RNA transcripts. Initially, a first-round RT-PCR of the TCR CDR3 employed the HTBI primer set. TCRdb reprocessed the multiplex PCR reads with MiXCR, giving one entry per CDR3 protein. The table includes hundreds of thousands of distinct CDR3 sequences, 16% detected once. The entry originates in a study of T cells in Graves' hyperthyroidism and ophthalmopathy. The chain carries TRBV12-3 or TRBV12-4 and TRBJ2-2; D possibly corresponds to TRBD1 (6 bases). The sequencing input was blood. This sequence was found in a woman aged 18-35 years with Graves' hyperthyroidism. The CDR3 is CASSFWAGESGELFF. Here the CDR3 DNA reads TGTGCCAGCAGTTTTTGGGCAGGGGAAAGCGGGGAGCTGTTTTTT.